The 19 T cell receptor beta chains below all came from one sample that was sequenced in a study of identical twins. TCRdb redid the calling of the 5' RACE reads with MiXCR, one entry per CDR3 protein. The sample yields approximately 890,000 distinct CDR3 sequences, around 12% seen once. A further study also used this sample, focusing on yellow fever vaccine responses in identical twins.

Source material: PBMCs. The receptor source for this set is a woman under 30 in good health.

As regards this clonotype: A read error may account for a junction end that differs from germline. The rearrangement joins TRBV3-1 to TRBJ1-6; 8 positions match TRBD1. The CDR3 is 15 amino acids. The germline V gene encodes CDR1 LGHDT and CDR2 YNNKEL (reference sequence). The CDR3 region is CASTQGTGYNSPLHF. CDR3 DNA sequence: TGTGCCAGCACCCAAGGGACAGGCTATAATTCACCCCTCCACTTT. Full variable domain (rest looked up from reference TRBV3-1 and TRBJ1-6): DTAVSQTPKYLVTQMGNDKSIKCEQNLGHDTMYWYKQDSKKFLKIMFSYNNKELIINETVPNRFSPKSPDKAHLNLHINSLELGDSAVYFCASTQGTGYNSPLHFGNGTRLTVT.

This clonotype showed up just a few times. The V call is TRBV12-3 or TRBV12-4, the J call TRBJ2-1; D not resolved. There are 13 residues in the CDR3. Between the trimmed V and J ends, which lost 3 bases and 8 bases, there was a span of 11 bases. The CDR3 loop is CASSFRMMDEQFF. The CDR3 DNA reads TGTGCCAGCAGTTTCCGGATGATGGATGAGCAGTTCTTC.

The V and J genes are TRBV10-3 and TRBJ1-2; D is perhaps TRBD1 (6 bases). The CDR3 has 13 amino acids. V gave up 6 bases and J gave up 8 bases, with 16 bases separating them. The V gene's germline CDR1 is ENHRY and CDR2 SYGVKD. CDR3 region: CAISPGTPSGYTF. In DNA, the CDR3 is TGTGCCATCAGCCCCGGGACACCCTCGGGCTACACCTTC.

The V gene is TRBV9, the J gene TRBJ2-5; 10 nucleotides align to TRBD2. Germline V gene sequence: CDR1 SGDLS, CDR2 YYNGEE. With 4 bases clipped from V and 1 base from J, the junction kept 10 bases outside the gene matches. The CDR3 is 17 residues long. CDR3 in amino acids: CASSPDPSGGLQETQYF. The CDR3 coding sequence is TGTGCCAGCAGCCCAGATCCTAGCGGGGGCCTCCAAGAGACCCAGTACTTC.

This clonotype has just a few counts. The chain couples TRBV5-1 to TRBJ2-5; 8 nucleotides line up with TRBD2. The ends lost 6 bases at V and 4 bases at J; junction bases unmatched: 8. There are 14 residues in the CDR3. Germline assignment: CDR1 SGHRS and CDR2 YFSETQ. The CDR3 is CASTIGLAGETQYF. In DNA, the CDR3 is TGCGCCAGCACGATAGGACTAGCTGGAGAGACCCAGTACTTC.

CDR3 coding DNA: TGTGCCAGTAGCGTTTTCGGACAGGGCGGAAACTATGGCTACACCTTC. This gives the protein CASSVFGQGGNYGYTF. The chain recombines TRBV28 with TRBJ1-2, with 8 bases identical to TRBD1. This CDR3 has 16 residues. J gave up 2 bases and V 9 bases, and 14 bases lay outside the gene matches. Germline CDR1 and CDR2: MDHEN and SYDVKM.

The V and J genes are TRBV19 and TRBJ2-7; 8 bases are shared with TRBD1. Germline loops: CDR1 LNHDA, CDR2 SQIVND (reference sequence). This CDR3 is 14 amino acids long. J lost 4 bases, V lost 7 bases, and 9 bases had no gene match. CDR3 nucleotides: TGTGCCAGTACCCCCCGACAGGGGACGTACGAGCAGTACTTC. Translated: CASTPRQGTYEQYF. Supplemented by reference TRBV19 and TRBJ2-7, the full variable domain reads DGGITQSPKYLFRKEGQNVTLSCEQNLNHDAMYWYRQDPGQGLRLIYYSQIVNDFQKGDIAEGYSVSREKKESFPLTVTSAQKNPTAFYLCASTPRQGTYEQYFGPGTRLTVT.

This clonotype was detected a few times. This chain uses TRBV20-1 with TRBJ1-5; D may be TRBD1 (6 bases). Germline V CDR1 and CDR2: DFQATT, SNEGSKA (reference sequence). The V end was cut by 5 bases, the J end by 3 bases, with 11 bases between. This CDR3 comprises 13 residues. The CDR3 bases are TGCAGTGCTCTGTCAGGGGTCAATCAGCCCCAGCATTTT. Protein product: CSALSGVNQPQHF.

This clonotype occurred a few times. The chain links TRBV15 to TRBJ2-3, with D uncertain. The germline V gene has CDR1 LNHNV and CDR2 YYDKDF (reference sequence). The V gene lost 1 base and the J gene lost 6 bases, with 20 bases spanning the gap. The CDR3 extends over 17 amino acids. The DNA of the CDR3 is TGTGCCACCAGCAGAGGACGTGACTCCCTTATATTCGATACGCAGTATTTT. It specifies CATSRGRDSLIFDTQYF.

The chain carries TRBV10-3 and TRBJ2-2, with 11 nucleotides matching TRBD2. This CDR3 spans 18 amino acids. The junction had 7 bases not matched to a gene; V was cut back by 2 bases and J by 2 bases. Germline-derived CDR1 and CDR2 are ENHRY and SYGVKD. CDR3 residues: CAISERPGLAANTGELFF. The CDR3 DNA reads TGTGCCATCAGTGAGCGACCGGGACTAGCGGCTAACACCGGGGAGCTGTTTTTT.

The chain uses TRBV7-9 and TRBJ2-1, with TRBD2 identical over 9 bases. CDR3 length: 15 residues. Germline values: CDR1 SEHNR, CDR2 FQNEAQ (reference sequence). The junction had 13 bases not matched to a gene; V was cut back by 8 bases and J by 8 bases. CDR3 nucleotide sequence: TGTGCCAGCGAAAGGGCGGGAGGGCCTCAATATGAGCAGTTCTTC. It is translated as CASERAGGPQYEQFF.

This chain connects TRBV4-1 to TRBJ2-2, with 9 bases lining up with TRBD1. Germline trimming cut 0 bases from V and 4 bases from J; bases unmatched to any gene: 12. The CDR3 runs to 19 residues. Germline V CDR1 and CDR2: MGHRA, YSYEKL. In DNA form, the CDR3 reads TGCGCCAGCAGCCAAGAGTCAATTTGGACAGGGGCGACCACCGGGGAGCTGTTTTTT. Translated, it gives CASSQESIWTGATTGELFF.

This clonotype was counted many times. V is TRBV12-3 or TRBV12-4 and J is TRBJ2-1, with D perhaps given as TRBD1 or TRBD2 (5 bases each). The CDR3 runs 12 residues. V dropped 5 bases and J dropped 10 bases, with 12 bases sitting between them. CDR3: CASSPLGDEQFF. The CDR3 region has the DNA TGTGCCAGCAGTCCCCTCGGGGACGAGCAGTTCTTC.

This clonotype was detected many times. At one end the junction does not follow the germline gene, possibly because of a read error. CDR3 DNA: TGTGCCAGCACTGAAGGTATTAAGGAGCAGTACTTC. This translates into CASTEGIKEQYF. This chain uses TRBV2 with TRBJ2-7, with unresolved D. From germline, CDR1 is SNHLY and CDR2 FYNNEI. This CDR3 is 12 amino acids long.

This clonotype appeared a few times. V is TRBV12-3 or TRBV12-4 and J is TRBJ1-6, with TRBD1 identical over 7 bases. CDR3 length: 13 residues. J lost 8 bases, V lost 3 bases, and 1 base had no gene match. The CDR3, as DNA: TGTGCCAGCAGTTTCGACAGGGATTCACCCCTCCACTTT. This translates into CASSFDRDSPLHF.

The CDR3 DNA sequence: TGTGCCAGCAGCCCACATCTGAGATCCTACGAGCAGTACGTC. Residues: CASSPHLRSYEQYV. The rearrangement joins TRBV7-6 to TRBJ2-7; D call uncertain. The CDR3 is made up of 14 amino acids. Germline CDR1 and CDR2: SGHVS and FNYEAQ. With 5 bases removed from V and 1 base from J, the gap between germline ends came to 12 bases.

This clonotype was found a few times. J is TRBJ1-2 and V is TRBV3-1, with D perhaps matching TRBD1 (5 bases). CDR1 is LGHDT, CDR2 YNNKEL, per germline (reference sequence). The CDR3 sequence is 18 residues long. The ends were cut back, 1 base at V and 0 bases at J, with 18 bases in the middle. CDR3: CASSQAGVVLVANYGYTF. The CDR3 bases are TGTGCCAGCAGCCAAGCGGGGGTAGTTTTGGTCGCTAACTATGGCTACACCTTC.

This clonotype has a handful of counts. This sequence joins TRBV24-1 and TRBJ2-5; D is perhaps TRBD2 (6 bases). CDR1 is KGHDR, CDR2 SFDVKD, per germline. The CDR3 is 15 amino acids. V lost 1 base and J 2 bases, leaving 10 bases between the germline ends. The DNA of the CDR3 is TGTGCCACCAGTGATTTCGGGGGTCGGCAAGAGACCCAGTACTTC. It specifies CATSDFGGRQETQYF.

This clonotype was detected a few times. V and J are TRBV4-1 and TRBJ1-2; 10 bases are a match to TRBD1. V gave up 4 bases and J gave up 4 bases; unmatched junction bases: 12. The CDR3 runs to 17 residues. Germline V gives CDR1 MGHRA, CDR2 YSYEKL. In DNA, the CDR3 is TGCGCCAGCAGCCCACAGGACAGGGGGAAACCAACCTATGGCTACACCTTC. It specifies CASSPQDRGKPTYGYTF.